One T cell receptor beta chain is described in this entry. In germline, CDR1 is KGHSH, CDR2 LQKENI. V lost 5 bases to trimming and J lost 4 bases, with 10 bases between them. CDR3 size: 13 residues. The data derive from a study of blood T cell repertoires in COVID-19. Study as a whole: The study drew acute and convalescent COVID-19 samples from the United States, Italy and Spain. Sample material is recorded as cDNA or gDNA derived from T cells, B-cell-depleted T cells, or PBMCs.

Source study methods: Nucleated cell counts were estimated from reference gene primer amplification. The method was immunoSEQ multiplex PCR; TCRdb's version includes in-frame clones alone and lacks a portion of them. Clone size and the V and J calls come from that table; the DNA yielded D and trimming. The sample has about 39,000 clones; around 95% are singletons. The chain combines TRBV18 with TRBJ2-3; D perhaps matches TRBD2 (5 bases). The origin of this receptor is a human donor with active COVID-19. The donor label of this sample is uncertain. What was sequenced was peripheral blood. In DNA, the CDR3 is TGTGCCAGCTCAGCGACGCGGGCAGATACGCAGTATTTT. Protein sequence: CASSATRADTQYF.